This T cell receptor beta chain was sequenced for a study of blood T cell repertoires in COVID-19. Across the whole study: The United States, Italy and Spain were the sources of the acute and convalescent COVID-19 samples. Nucleic acid was either cDNA or gDNA, and it came from T cells, B-cell-depleted T cells, or PBMCs.

Germline V lookup: CDR1 SQVTM, CDR2 ANQGSEA. The CDR3 length is 13 residues. Patients of the Seattle cohort, enrolled during active infection, were followed longitudinally. Per the original methods: Amplification of reference gene primers was used by the study to estimate nucleated cell counts. Clones were sequenced by immunoSEQ multiplex PCR, and TCRdb holds only the in-frame ones, with some missing. V and J calls and clone size come straight from that table; D and trimming were deduced from the DNA. This sample has about 370,000 clones; approximately 89% occur once, and the top ten carry 10%. Many counts were recorded for this clone. Compared with germline, one end of the junction differs, possibly owing to a read error.

This receptor was obtained from a woman aged 25 to 45 with COVID-19, enrolled during active disease. Material for sequencing was peripheral blood. V gene TRBV29-1 combines with J gene TRBJ1-3; no firm D call. The CDR3 is CSVEVNSGNTIYF. The CDR3 coding sequence is TGCAGCGTCGAAGTCAACTCTGGAAACACCATATATTTT.